What follows are 14 T cell receptor beta chains derived from one specimen sequenced in a study of blood T cell repertoires in COVID-19. Repertoires were generated with immunoSEQ multiplex PCR, while TCRdb's copy carries only in-frame clones and drops some. Of around 49,000 clones in the sample, approximately 80% were seen once. Sequenced material: peripheral blood. The receptors were sampled from an elderly woman with COVID-19, enrolled during active disease.

The table lists this clone with a count of one. The V gene is TRBV6-5, the J gene TRBJ1-2; possibly TRBD1 for D (6 bases). The CDR3 totals 13 residues. V lost 6 bases to trimming and J lost 7 bases, with 15 bases between them. Per the germline V gene, CDR1 is MNHEY and CDR2 is SVGAGI. CDR3 sequence: CASSGGGGFGYTF. DNA for the CDR3: TGTGCCAGCAGCGGAGGGGGGGGCTTTGGCTACACCTTC.

V is TRBV18 and J is TRBJ1-1; 9 bases line up with TRBD1. CDR3 length: 15 amino acids. The V gene's germline CDR1 is KGHSH and CDR2 LQKENI. V dropped 8 bases and J dropped 1; count of bases not matched to a gene: 8. DNA of the CDR3: TGTGCCAGCAACAAACAGGGGGCCGAGAACACTGAAGCTTTCTTT. This encodes CASNKQGAENTEAFF.

This sequence joins TRBV5-1 and TRBJ2-3; 14 positions agree with TRBD2. The CDR3 consists of 20 residues. The V and J ends lost 0 bases and 2 bases, in that order; junction bases with no gene match: 11. Germline V gene sequence: CDR1 SGHRS, CDR2 YFSETQ. CDR3: CASSLALGLAGGSLTDTQYF. The DNA of the CDR3 is TGCGCCAGCAGCTTGGCCTTAGGACTAGCGGGGGGAAGTCTCACAGATACGCAGTATTTT. Full variable domain (missing parts from reference TRBV5-1 and TRBJ2-3): KAGVTQTPRYLIKTRGQQVTLSCSPISGHRSVSWYQQTPGQGLQFLFEYFSETQRNKGNFPGRFSGRQFSNSRSEMNVSTLELGDSALYLCASSLALGLAGGSLTDTQYFGPGTRLTVL.

The chain recombines TRBV7-6 with TRBJ2-1; a possible D gene is TRBD1 (5 bases). The V end lost 2 bases, the J end lost 1 base, and 12 bases lay between the germline ends. Per germline, CDR1 SGHVS and CDR2 FNYEAQ. The length of the CDR3 is 16 residues. CDR3 bases: TGTGCCAGCAGCTTACAGGGAACTGCGTCCTACAATGAGCAGTTCTTC. As protein: CASSLQGTASYNEQFF.

The chain combines TRBV12-5 with TRBJ1-2; D is perhaps TRBD1 (5 bases). Trimming pared 6 bases from V and 5 bases from J, leaving 10 bases between. The CDR3 spans 12 residues. Looked up from germline, CDR1 is LGHNT and CDR2 is FRNRAP. CDR3 residues: CASGQTAYGYTF. The CDR3 DNA reads TGTGCTAGTGGCCAGACAGCTTATGGCTACACCTTC.

This chain connects TRBV19 to TRBJ2-2; TRBD1 matches at 9 bases. V gave up 4 bases and J gave up 1 base; unmatched junction bases: 4. The CDR3 consists of 16 residues. Germline V gene sequence: CDR1 LNHDA, CDR2 SQIVND (reference sequence). The CDR3 sequence: CASSRGQGVNTGELFF. The CDR3 nucleotides are TGTGCCAGTAGTAGGGGACAGGGTGTGAACACCGGGGAGCTGTTTTTT.

The genes are TRBV10-3 and TRBJ2-5; 9 nucleotides align to TRBD2. V shed 5 bases, J shed 1 base, and the junction held 5 bases outside the gene matches. Germline V gives CDR1 ENHRY, CDR2 SYGVKD. The CDR3 loop spans 15 amino acids. CDR3: CAISITSGPQETQYF. CDR3 sequence (DNA): TGTGCCATCAGTATTACTAGCGGGCCCCAAGAGACCCAGTACTTC.

This chain uses TRBV7-2 with TRBJ1-2, with D possibly TRBD1 on 6 matching bases. The CDR3 is made up of 14 amino acids. Germline V gene lookup returns CDR1 SGHTA and CDR2 FQGNSA. The V end lost 6 bases, the J end lost 3 bases, and 14 bases lay between the germline ends. The CDR3 loop is CASRPTGSHYGYTF. The CDR3 DNA follows: TGTGCCAGCAGACCAACAGGGTCGCACTATGGCTACACCTTC.

The rearrangement joins TRBV7-3 to TRBJ2-2; D uncertain. V was cut by 2 bases and J by 1 base, with 11 bases left in between. Germline CDR1 and CDR2: SGHTA and FQGTGA. The CDR3 covers 16 residues. The CDR3 DNA is TGTGCCAGCAGCTTATTTTTCCCACAGAACACCGGGGAGCTGTTTTTT. Its protein is CASSLFFPQNTGELFF.

The genes are TRBV4-1 and TRBJ2-1, with 8 bases identical to TRBD2. The junction had 13 bases not matched to a gene; V was cut back by 4 bases and J by 8 bases. The CDR3 runs 16 residues. Germline-derived CDR1 and CDR2 are MGHRA and YSYEKL. CDR3 sequence reads: CASSPYSGTSSYEQFF. The CDR3 nucleotides are TGCGCCAGCAGCCCTTACTCCGGGACTAGTTCTTATGAGCAGTTCTTC.

The sample holds one count of this clone. The chain has TRBV27 and TRBJ2-1, with 7 positions matching TRBD2. The CDR3 has 16 amino acids. Losses at the gene ends were 5 bases for V and 8 bases for J; bases not matched to a gene: 15. CDR1 is MNHEY and CDR2 is SMNVEV in the germline V gene (reference sequence). The DNA for the CDR3 is TGTGCCAGCAGTCCCCGGCGGCTAGCGGTAAGGGATGAGCAGTTCTTC. Amino acids: CASSPRRLAVRDEQFF.

The chain recombines TRBV7-9 with TRBJ2-4, with D tentatively TRBD2 (6 bases). The CDR3 loop spans 14 amino acids. The ends were cut back, 3 bases at V and 7 bases at J, with 13 bases in the middle. Looked up from germline, CDR1 is SEHNR and CDR2 is FQNEAQ (reference sequence). CDR3 nucleotides: TGTGCCAGCAGCTTTGGGGACTCCGCGAACATTCAGTACTTC. Translation gives CASSFGDSANIQYF. Variable domain in full (rest from reference TRBV7-9 and TRBJ2-4): DTGVSQNPRHKITKRGQNVTFRCDPISEHNRLYWYRQTLGQGPEFLTYFQNEAQLEKSRLLSDRFSAERPKGSFSTLEIQRTEQGDSAMYLCASSFGDSANIQYFGAGTRLSVL.

V usage is TRBV11-2 and J usage is TRBJ2-7; D is ambiguous. Deletions cut 4 bases from V and 6 bases from J, with 7 bases between. The V gene's germline CDR1 is SGHAT and CDR2 FQNNGV. The CDR3 totals 11 residues. This CDR3 is CASSWAGEQYF. DNA for the CDR3: TGTGCCAGCAGCTGGGCCGGCGAGCAGTACTTC.

V gene TRBV1 combines with J gene TRBJ2-3; the table's D call of TRBD2 was not tested on the DNA. TRBV1 is listed as a pseudogene. The CDR3 totals 15 residues. CDR3 nucleotide sequence: TGCACCAGCAGCCAAGATCCGACTAGCAAAGATACGCAGTATTTT. Its translation is CTSSQDPTSKDTQYF.